Below are 19 T cell receptor beta chains sequenced from a single sample in a study of OX40 agonist ivuxolimab in advanced cancers. Using immunoSEQ multiplex PCR, the repertoire was profiled, and TCRdb retains in-frame clones only, with some absent. Among about 99,000 clones listed, more than 95% were seen once. Sequenced here: CD4+ or CD8+ T cells sorted from blood, sampled in a trial of the OX40 agonist ivuxolimab. The receptors shown here come from an adult with an advanced solid tumor such as melanoma, head and neck, liver or kidney cancer.

The V call is TRBV28, the J call TRBJ1-1, with D unresolved. In germline, CDR1 is MDHEN, CDR2 SYDVKM. Deletions cut 8 bases from V and 0 bases from J, with 10 bases between. There are 13 residues in the CDR3. CDR3 amino acids: CASEPLLNTEAFF. In DNA, the CDR3 is TGTGCCAGCGAGCCCCTCCTGAACACTGAAGCTTTCTTT.

This clone is a singleton in its sample. This rearrangement joins TRBV4-1 to TRBJ1-2; TRBD1 matches at 9 bases. Germline-derived CDR1 and CDR2 are MGHRA and YSYEKL. The CDR3 totals 15 residues. The V segment lost 4 bases and the J segment 7 bases; nucleotides outside the gene matches: 10. This chain's CDR3 is CASSPGQGLLLGYTF. CDR3 sequence (DNA): TGCGCCAGCAGCCCCGGACAGGGGTTACTCCTTGGCTACACCTTC.

The chain carries TRBV19 and TRBJ2-7, with a weak D call TRBD1 (5 bases). This CDR3 has 13 amino acids. With 5 bases removed from V and 7 bases from J, the gap between germline ends came to 15 bases. Germline-derived CDR1 and CDR2 are LNHDA and SQIVND (reference sequence). CDR3 region: CASSPIGQGEQYF. The CDR3 DNA reads as TGTGCCAGTAGTCCTATCGGCCAGGGTGAGCAGTACTTC.

V and J are TRBV25-1 and TRBJ2-3; 9 positions agree with TRBD1. Germline V gene sequence: CDR1 MGHDK, CDR2 SYGVNS. The trim removed 11 bases at V and 0 bases at J, leaving 3 bases unmatched. CDR3 length: 13 residues. The CDR3 nucleotides read TGTGCCGCTGGGACAGGGAGCACAGATACGCAGTATTTT. Translation gives CAAGTGSTDTQYF. Full variable domain (missing parts from reference TRBV25-1 and TRBJ2-3): EADIYQTPRYLVIGTGKKITLECSQTMGHDKMYWYQQDPGMELHLIHYSYGVNSTEKGDLSSESTVSRIRTEHFPLTLESARPSHTSQYLCAAGTGSTDTQYFGPGTRLTVL.

The rearrangement links TRBV7-7 to TRBJ2-2, with D unresolved. This CDR3 spans 15 amino acids. The germline V and J ends were trimmed by 5 bases and 3 bases, with 13 bases remaining between them. Germline V gene sequence: CDR1 SSHAT, CDR2 FNYEAQ (reference sequence). DNA for the CDR3: TGTGCCAGCAGCCCCGGACCTACATACACCGGGGAGCTGTTTTTT. This gives the protein CASSPGPTYTGELFF.

Only one count was recorded for this clone. The chain recombines TRBV27 with TRBJ2-7; D perhaps matches TRBD2 (6 bases). V lost 5 bases and J lost 3, with 11 bases in between. Germline V gene lookup returns CDR1 MNHEY and CDR2 SMNVEV (reference sequence). The CDR3 is made up of 13 amino acids. CDR3 in amino acids: CASSMGLHYEQYF. The CDR3 nucleotides are TGTGCCAGCAGTATGGGACTTCACTACGAGCAGTACTTC.

The chain joins TRBV7-2 to TRBJ2-3; TRBD2 agrees at 8 bases. The junction had 15 bases not matched to a gene; V was cut back by 7 bases and J by 6 bases. Per germline, CDR1 SGHTA and CDR2 FQGNSA. The CDR3 sequence is 16 residues long. DNA of the CDR3: TGTGCCAGCAACCTCGGCGGTAAGCGGGAGTGGGATACGCAGTATTTT. Amino acids: CASNLGGKREWDTQYF.

The chain combines TRBV7-6 with TRBJ1-4; the D is unclear. Germline CDR1 is SGHVS and CDR2 is FNYEAQ. Deletions cut 6 bases from V and 3 bases from J, with 14 bases between. The CDR3 has 15 amino acids. The CDR3 DNA sequence: TGTGCCAGCAGTCCCTTGGGGAGCCCTAATGAAAAACTGTTTTTT. This sequence encodes CASSPLGSPNEKLFF.

This clone was seen only once. The CDR3 protein is CASSYPLVRVANYGYTF. In DNA, the CDR3 is TGTGCCAGCAGTTACCCTCTTGTAAGGGTAGCTAACTATGGCTACACCTTC. The chain is built from TRBV6-7 and TRBJ1-2, with D unclear. TRBV6-7 is recorded as an ORF, its role being uncertain. The CDR3 is 17 amino acids. V was cut by 2 bases and J by 0 bases, with 16 bases left in between.

CDR3 bases: TGTGCCAGCAGCTCCCCACAGGGGGCGGGTAATTCACCCCTCCACTTT. Protein product: CASSSPQGAGNSPLHF. The rearrangement joins TRBV7-9 to TRBJ1-6; 9 bases line up with TRBD1. CDR3 length equals 16 residues. Germline trimming cut 4 bases from V and 6 bases from J; bases unmatched to any gene: 7. Germline assignment: CDR1 SEHNR and CDR2 FQNEAQ (reference sequence).

This chain connects TRBV7-3 to TRBJ1-5; no reliable D call. V gave up 5 bases and J gave up 2 bases, with 10 bases separating them. CDR3 length: 14 residues. CDR1 and CDR2 (germline): SGHTA, FQGTGA. As DNA, the CDR3 is TGTGCCAGCAGCCAAAGCAAAGGCAATCAGCCCCAGCATTTT. It translates to CASSQSKGNQPQHF. The entire variable domain, with the rest obtained from reference TRBV7-3 and TRBJ1-5, is as follows: GAGVSQTPSNKVTEKGKYVELRCDPISGHTALYWYRQSLGQGPEFLIYFQGTGAADDSGLPNDRFFAVRPEGSVSTLKIQRTERGDSAVYLCASSQSKGNQPQHFGDGTRLSIL.

The genes are TRBV2 and TRBJ2-5, with a possible D match to TRBD2 (6 bases). The CDR3 runs to 16 residues. The V gene lost 5 bases and the J gene lost 7 bases, with 23 bases spanning the gap. Germline-derived CDR1 and CDR2 are SNHLY and FYNNEI. DNA of the CDR3: TGTGCCAGCAGTCTGCGACTAGGAATGGTGAAGGGGACCCAGTACTTC. This sequence encodes CASSLRLGMVKGTQYF.

The chain combines TRBV27 with TRBJ2-3, with 11 nucleotides matching TRBD2. The length of the CDR3 is 17 residues. V was pared by 8 bases and J by 4 bases, with 14 bases of the junction left unmatched. The germline V gene encodes CDR1 MNHEY and CDR2 SMNVEV (reference sequence). The CDR3 coding sequence is TGTGCCAGCGTCAAGTTAGGGTCGGGACTAGCGGCAGATACGCAGTATTTT. Amino acid sequence: CASVKLGSGLAADTQYF.

V and J are TRBV5-6 and TRBJ1-1; D is unclear. This CDR3 region has 14 residues. Germline V gene lookup returns CDR1 SGHDT and CDR2 YYEEEE. The V end lost 4 bases, the J end lost 6 bases, and 16 bases lay between the germline ends. The CDR3 coding sequence is TGTGCCAGCAGCCACCTCAGGAAGGTCGCTGAAGCTTTCTTT. This gives the protein CASSHLRKVAEAFF. Supplemented by reference TRBV5-6 and TRBJ1-1, the full variable domain reads DAGVTQSPTHLIKTRGQQVTLRCSPKSGHDTVSWYQQALGQGPQFIFQYYEEEERQRGNFPDRFSGHQFPNYSSELNVNALLLGDSALYLCASSHLRKVAEAFFGQGTRLTVV.

The chain links TRBV7-9 to TRBJ1-5, with D tentatively TRBD1 (5 bases). Germline V lookup: CDR1 SEHNR, CDR2 FQNEAQ (reference sequence). CDR3 length: 15 residues. V lost 5 bases and J lost 5, with 16 bases in between. Here the CDR3 reads CASSQLGDGDQPQHF. The DNA of the CDR3 is TGTGCCAGCAGCCAGCTTGGGGACGGGGATCAGCCCCAGCATTTT. The whole variable domain, remainder taken from reference TRBV7-9 and TRBJ1-5, is DTGVSQNPRHKITKRGQNVTFRCDPISEHNRLYWYRQTLGQGPEFLTYFQNEAQLEKSRLLSDRFSAERPKGSFSTLEIQRTEQGDSAMYLCASSQLGDGDQPQHFGDGTRLSIL.

The chain employs TRBV27 and TRBJ2-7, with a possible D match to TRBD2 (6 bases). With 2 bases removed from V and 6 bases from J, the gap between germline ends came to 17 bases. CDR1 and CDR2 from the germline V gene are MNHEY and SMNVEV (reference sequence). The CDR3 contains 15 residues. CDR3 nucleotide sequence: TGTGCCAGCAGTTTAGTTCCGGGAGAGGGGCTCGAGCAGTACTTC. Its protein is CASSLVPGEGLEQYF.

The chain links TRBV6-4 to TRBJ2-2; D is ambiguous. The CDR3 extends over 12 amino acids. CDR1 and CDR2 from the germline V gene are MRHNA and SNTAGT. V dropped 0 bases and J dropped 7 bases, with 3 bases sitting between them. The CDR3 DNA sequence: TGTGCCAGCAGTGACTCCAGCGGGGAGCTGTTTTTT. Its translation is CASSDSSGELFF.

The chain couples TRBV28 to TRBJ1-5, with 7 positions matching TRBD1. The length of the CDR3 is 13 residues. CDR1 MDHEN and CDR2 SYDVKM come from the germline V gene. V lost 4 bases and J lost 7; bases outside the gene matches: 4. DNA for the CDR3: TGTGCCAGCAGTTACAGGGGAGGGCAGCCCCAGCATTTT. As protein: CASSYRGGQPQHF.

The sample holds one count of this clone. The chain carries TRBV19 and TRBJ1-6, with D hard to call. Germline CDR1 LNHDA, CDR2 SQIVND (reference sequence). Trimming left V 3 bases short and J 5 bases short, with 17 bases between. This CDR3 has 17 residues. The CDR3 DNA reads as TGTGCCAGTAGTATTTGGCAGGCCGTGGAGGATAATTCACCCCTCCACTTT. It codes for CASSIWQAVEDNSPLHF.